In its sample, the clone carrying this T cell receptor (beta chain) was seen many times. The antigen is not known. The sample comes from a study of regulatory T cells in long-lasting Graves disease. J was trimmed by 3 bases and V by 7 bases; bases with no gene match: 4. CDR1 and CDR2 (germline): SNHLY, FYNNEI. CDR3 size: 13 residues. With iRepertoire HTBI primers and Arm-PCR of CDR3 regions, TCR beta libraries were built. Authors' processing steps: Analysis of the samples identified around 60 TRBV and 13 to 15 TRBJ segments. TCRdb re-derived calls from the multiplex PCR reads in MiXCR, one entry per CDR3 protein. These V and J calls are TCRdb output, not the study's own analysis. This sample has 420,000 or so distinct CDR3 sequences, with 16% found just once. Study results and limitations: Tissue studied was limited to peripheral blood, excluding thyroid tissue.

The time point here: newly diagnosed GD, antithyroid drugs for less than 3 months. Preparation of the TCR library used RNA extracted from PBMCs. These data also featured in a second study, about T cells in Graves' hyperthyroidism and ophthalmopathy. That study reports: Thyroid ultrasound, orbital computed tomography, clinical symptoms, and serum thyroxine and TRAb underpinned diagnoses. The model predicted ophthalmopathy a median approximately seven months before onset.

The chain links TRBV2 to TRBJ2-3, with 7 bases aligning to TRBD1. This clonotype was sampled from a woman under 30 with Graves disease. The input for sequencing was peripheral blood mononuclear cells (PBMCs), taken at new diagnosis, from a patient treated with antithyroid drugs. This CDR3 is CASKKDRTDTQYF. In DNA, the CDR3 is TGTGCCAGCAAGAAGGACAGGACAGATACGCAGTATTTT.